The present T cell receptor beta chain was sequenced within a study of T cells after somatic rescue of genetic block. V shed 2 bases and J 1 base; nucleotides not matched to a gene: 4. Germline V gene data show CDR1 as SGHAT and CDR2 as FQNNGV. CDR3 length: 17 residues. Profiling relied on immunoSEQ multiplex PCR, and the TCRdb table lists in-frame clones only, not all of them. The top ten clones hold approximately 1.5% of a sample with about 88,000 clones, 80% to 90% of them seen once. This TCR was recovered from a woman aged 18-29 years. V is TRBV11-2 and J is TRBJ2-1; TRBD2 agrees at 11 bases. The specimen sequenced was peripheral blood mononuclear cells (PBMCs). CDR3 amino acids: CASSLRLAGGSYNEQFF. The DNA of the CDR3 is TGTGCCAGCAGCTTACGGCTAGCGGGGGGTTCCTACAATGAGCAGTTCTTC.